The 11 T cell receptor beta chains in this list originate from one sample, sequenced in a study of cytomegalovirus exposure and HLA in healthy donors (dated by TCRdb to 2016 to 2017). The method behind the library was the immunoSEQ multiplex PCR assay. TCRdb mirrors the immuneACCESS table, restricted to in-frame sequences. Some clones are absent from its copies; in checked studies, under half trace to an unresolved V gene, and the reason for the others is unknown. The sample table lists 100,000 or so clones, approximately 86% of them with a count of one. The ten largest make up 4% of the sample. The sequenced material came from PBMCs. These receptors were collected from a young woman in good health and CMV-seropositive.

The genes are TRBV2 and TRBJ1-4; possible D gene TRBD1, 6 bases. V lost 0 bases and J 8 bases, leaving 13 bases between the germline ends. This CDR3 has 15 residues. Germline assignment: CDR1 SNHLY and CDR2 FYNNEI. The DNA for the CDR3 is TGTGCCAGCAGTGAAGCGCGGGCAGGGGACGAAAAACTGTTTTTT. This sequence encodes CASSEARAGDEKLFF. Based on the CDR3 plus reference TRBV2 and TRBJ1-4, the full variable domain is EPEVTQTPSHQVTQMGQEVILRCVPISNHLYFYWYRQILGQKVEFLVSFYNNEISEKSEIFDDQFSVERPDGSNFTLKIRSTKLEDSAMYFCASSEARAGDEKLFFGSGTQLSVL.

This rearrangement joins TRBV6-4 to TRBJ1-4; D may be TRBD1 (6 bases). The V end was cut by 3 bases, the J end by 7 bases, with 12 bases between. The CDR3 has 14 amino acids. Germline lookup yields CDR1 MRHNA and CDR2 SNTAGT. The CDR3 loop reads CASSEGTNSEKLFF. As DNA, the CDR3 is TGTGCCAGCAGTGAGGGGACAAATAGTGAAAAACTGTTTTTT.

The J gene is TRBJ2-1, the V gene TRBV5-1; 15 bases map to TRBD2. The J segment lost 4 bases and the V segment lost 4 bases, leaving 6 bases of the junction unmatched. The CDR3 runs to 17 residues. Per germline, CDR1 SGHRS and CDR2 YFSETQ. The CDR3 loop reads CASSRGTSGRIYNEQFF. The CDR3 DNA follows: TGCGCCAGCAGCAGAGGGACTAGCGGGAGGATATACAATGAGCAGTTCTTC.

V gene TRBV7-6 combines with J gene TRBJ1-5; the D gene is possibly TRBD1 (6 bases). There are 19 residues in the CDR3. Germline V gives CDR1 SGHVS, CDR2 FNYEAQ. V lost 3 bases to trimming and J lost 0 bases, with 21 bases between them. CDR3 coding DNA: TGTGCCAGCAGCTTGAGGCTCGGACAGATAGTTTATAGCAATCAGCCCCAGCATTTT. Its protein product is CASSLRLGQIVYSNQPQHF.

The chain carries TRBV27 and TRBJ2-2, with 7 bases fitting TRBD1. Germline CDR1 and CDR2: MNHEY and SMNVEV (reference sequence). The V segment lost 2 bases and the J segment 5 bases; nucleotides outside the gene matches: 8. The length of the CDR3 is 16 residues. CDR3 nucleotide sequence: TGTGCCAGCAGTTTAATAGGACAGGCGAGGACCGGGGAGCTGTTTTTT. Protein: CASSLIGQARTGELFF.

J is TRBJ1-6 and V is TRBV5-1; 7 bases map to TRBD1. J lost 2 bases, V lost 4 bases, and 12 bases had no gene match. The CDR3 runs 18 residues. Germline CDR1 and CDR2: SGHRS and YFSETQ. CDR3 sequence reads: CASSVGQDLSTYNSPLHF. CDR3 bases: TGCGCCAGCAGCGTTGGACAGGACTTATCAACCTATAATTCACCCCTCCACTTT.

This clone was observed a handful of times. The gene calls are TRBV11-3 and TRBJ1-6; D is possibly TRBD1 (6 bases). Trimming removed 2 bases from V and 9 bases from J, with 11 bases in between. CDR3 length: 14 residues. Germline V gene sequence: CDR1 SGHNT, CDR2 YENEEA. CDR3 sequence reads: CASSLRGAGSPLHF. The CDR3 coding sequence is TGTGCCAGCAGCTTACGGGGGGCTGGTTCACCCCTCCACTTT.

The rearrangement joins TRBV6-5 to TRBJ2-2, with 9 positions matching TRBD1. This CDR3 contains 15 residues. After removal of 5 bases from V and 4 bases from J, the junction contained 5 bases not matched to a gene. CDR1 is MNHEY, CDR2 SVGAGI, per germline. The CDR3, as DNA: TGTGCCAGCAGTAACAGGGGGCCTGGCACCGGGGAGCTGTTTTTT. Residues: CASSNRGPGTGELFF.

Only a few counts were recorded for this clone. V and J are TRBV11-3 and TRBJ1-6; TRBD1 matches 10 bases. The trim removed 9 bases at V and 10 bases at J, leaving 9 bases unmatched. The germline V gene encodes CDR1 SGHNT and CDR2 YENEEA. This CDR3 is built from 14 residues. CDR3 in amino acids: CASTPGTGESPLHF. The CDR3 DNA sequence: TGTGCCAGTACCCCAGGGACAGGGGAATCACCCCTCCACTTT.

In DNA form, the CDR3 reads TGTGCCAGCAGTTACTCGGGGGGAATTGGTTACGAGCAGTACTTC. Amino acids: CASSYSGGIGYEQYF. The rearrangement uses TRBV6-5 and TRBJ2-7; a weak D match, TRBD2 (6 bases). The CDR3 covers 15 residues. Germline V gives CDR1 MNHEY, CDR2 SVGAGI. Trimming cost V 0 bases and J 4 bases, with 13 bases left between them.

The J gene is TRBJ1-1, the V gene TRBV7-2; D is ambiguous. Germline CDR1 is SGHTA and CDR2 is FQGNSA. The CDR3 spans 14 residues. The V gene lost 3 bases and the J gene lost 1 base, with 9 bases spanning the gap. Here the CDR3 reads CASSFRGRNTEAFF. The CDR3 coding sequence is TGTGCCAGCAGCTTCCGAGGTCGGAACACTGAAGCTTTCTTT.